This passage covers 25 T cell receptor beta chains from one sample sequenced in a study of cytomegalovirus exposure and HLA in healthy donors. The PCR employed 60 Vbeta primers together with 13 Jbeta primers. Clones were read by immunoSEQ multiplex PCR, and TCRdb kept only the in-frame ones, dropping some. Counted here are about 180,000 clones, 80% to 90% occurring once; the ten biggest clones make up around 4.8%. Sequenced material: PBMCs. The receptor source for this set is a girl under 18 in good health and CMV-seropositive.

The J gene is TRBJ2-6, the V gene TRBV10-1, with 8 bases aligning to TRBD1. The CDR3 has 14 amino acids. CDR1 and CDR2 (germline): WNHNN, SYGVQD (reference sequence). CDR3 protein: CAGTGCSGANVLTF. As DNA, the CDR3 is TGCGCTGGGACAGGTTGCTCTGGGGCCAACGTCCTGACTTTC.

This clone occurred a few times. The rearrangement uses TRBV11-3 and TRBJ1-1, with 7 bases identical to TRBD1. With 5 bases clipped from V and 2 bases from J, the junction kept 8 bases outside the gene matches. The CDR3 extends over 15 amino acids. The germline V gene encodes CDR1 SGHNT and CDR2 YENEEA. The CDR3 reads CASSRIRQGNTEAFF. In DNA form, the CDR3 reads TGTGCCAGCAGCCGAATAAGACAGGGCAACACTGAAGCTTTCTTT.

The chain joins TRBV6-1 to TRBJ1-5, with a weak D call TRBD1 (6 bases). Germline CDR1 MNHNS, CDR2 SASEGT. Trimming stripped 10 bases from V and 3 bases from J, with 13 bases between. CDR3 length: 13 amino acids. CDR3 DNA: TGTGCCACCCAAGGACAGATCAATCAGCCCCAGCATTTT. Amino acids: CATQGQINQPQHF.

The chain carries TRBV27 and TRBJ1-1; perhaps TRBD1 as D (5 bases). The CDR3 runs 16 residues. Germline V CDR1 and CDR2: MNHEY, SMNVEV (reference sequence). The V end lost 4 bases, the J end lost 4 bases, and 19 bases lay between the germline ends. CDR3: CASSSRPPVGGTEAFF. Here the CDR3 DNA reads TGTGCCAGCAGTTCCCGCCCACCAGTCGGGGGCACTGAAGCTTTCTTT.

This clone was counted a few times. The chain uses TRBV9 and TRBJ2-7, with D tentatively TRBD1 (6 bases). Germline CDR1 and CDR2: SGDLS and YYNGEE. The CDR3 loop spans 15 amino acids. V was trimmed by 1 base and J by 1 base, leaving 12 bases between them. CDR3 sequence: CASSVSGGASYEQYF. DNA of the CDR3: TGTGCCAGCAGCGTATCTGGGGGCGCTTCCTACGAGCAGTACTTC. Complete variable domain (other parts from reference TRBV9 and TRBJ2-7): DSGVTQTPKHLITATGQRVTLRCSPRSGDLSVYWYQQSLDQGLQFLIQYYNGEERAKGNILERFSAQQFPDLHSELNLSSLELGDSALYFCASSVSGGASYEQYFGPGTRLTVT.

As for this clone: Other DNA sequences in this specimen translate into the identical CDR3. The chain couples TRBV4-1 to TRBJ2-3, with 14 bases that match TRBD2. V lost 0 bases to trimming and J lost 0 bases; unmatched junction nucleotides: 5. Per germline, CDR1 MGHRA and CDR2 YSYEKL. The CDR3 spans 19 residues. The CDR3, as DNA: TGCGCCAGCAGCCAAGATTGGACTAGCGGGGGGACTAGCACAGATACGCAGTATTTT. Encoded protein: CASSQDWTSGGTSTDTQYF.

V is TRBV19 and J is TRBJ1-5; D ambiguous. In germline, CDR1 is LNHDA, CDR2 SQIVND (reference sequence). The CDR3 sequence is 15 residues long. The ends were cut back, 4 bases at V and 3 bases at J, with 13 bases in the middle. In DNA form, the CDR3 reads TGTGCCAGTAGTACCCCGCGGCAGAACAATCAGCCCCAGCATTTT. Protein: CASSTPRQNNQPQHF.

J is TRBJ1-2 and V is TRBV9, with 7 nucleotides matching TRBD1. The CDR3 consists of 15 residues. The ends lost 3 bases at V and 0 bases at J; junction bases unmatched: 5. The germline gives CDR1 SGDLS, CDR2 YYNGEE. This CDR3 reads CASSAQGTSNYGYTF. The CDR3 DNA reads as TGTGCCAGCAGCGCACAGGGGACGTCTAACTATGGCTACACCTTC.

This sequence joins TRBV28 and TRBJ1-1; 7 nucleotides line up with TRBD1. Germline values: CDR1 MDHEN, CDR2 SYDVKM. The CDR3 has 14 residues. V lost 8 bases, J lost 7 bases, and 13 bases stayed unmatched. The CDR3 loop is CASPPDRTSLEAFF. The DNA for the CDR3 is TGTGCCAGCCCCCCGGACAGGACATCCCTTGAAGCTTTCTTT. Looking up the rest from reference TRBV28 and TRBJ1-1 gives the full variable domain: DVKVTQSSRYLVKRTGEKVFLECVQDMDHENMFWYRQDPGLGLRLIYFSYDVKMKEKGDIPEGYSVSREKKERFSLILESASTNQTSMYLCASPPDRTSLEAFFGQGTRLTVV.

The V call is TRBV18, the J call TRBJ1-1; perhaps TRBD1 as D (6 bases). CDR3 length: 15 amino acids. Germline CDR1 is KGHSH and CDR2 is LQKENI. The V gene lost 3 bases and the J gene lost 8 bases, with 19 bases spanning the gap. In DNA form, the CDR3 reads TGTGCCAGCTCACCCTCATCCCGTAACAGGGACGAAGCTTTCTTT. Translating it yields CASSPSSRNRDEAFF.

The CDR3 coding sequence is TGCGCCAGCAGCCAATTTATAGCAACTAATGAAAAACTGTTTTTT. Translating gives CASSQFIATNEKLFF. The genes are TRBV4-1 and TRBJ1-4; D gene ambiguous. The V end was cut by 2 bases, the J end by 0 bases, with 7 bases between. The germline V gene encodes CDR1 MGHRA and CDR2 YSYEKL. The CDR3 is made up of 15 amino acids.

This clone was recorded a few times. V gene TRBV27 combines with J gene TRBJ1-2; D unresolved. The CDR3 consists of 15 residues. Germline V lookup: CDR1 MNHEY, CDR2 SMNVEV (reference sequence). V dropped 5 bases and J dropped 3 bases, with 16 bases sitting between them. DNA of the CDR3: TGTGCCAGCAGTCCAGGACTATGGACGGACTATGGCTACACCTTC. Protein product: CASSPGLWTDYGYTF.

The V call is TRBV7-2, the J call TRBJ2-2; D is unclear. Per germline, CDR1 SGHTA and CDR2 FQGNSA. This CDR3 is built from 13 residues. The V gene lost 0 bases and the J gene lost 3 bases, with 2 bases spanning the gap. The CDR3 DNA is TGTGCCAGCAGCTTAGCCTACACCGGGGAGCTGTTTTTT. Protein product: CASSLAYTGELFF. Filled out from reference TRBV7-2 and TRBJ2-2, the complete variable domain reads GAGVSQSPSNKVTEKGKDVELRCDPISGHTALYWYRQSLGQGLEFLIYFQGNSAPDKSGLPSDRFSAERTGGSVSTLTIQRTQQEDSAVYLCASSLAYTGELFFGEGSRLTVL.

This sequence joins TRBV5-6 and TRBJ2-7; 9 bases are a match to TRBD1. The CDR3 length is 15 residues. The germline V gene encodes CDR1 SGHDT and CDR2 YYEEEE. V shed 4 bases and J 2 bases; nucleotides not matched to a gene: 7. As DNA, the CDR3 is TGTGCCAGCAGCAAGCCGGGACAGGGAACCTACGAGCAGTACTTC. Encoded protein: CASSKPGQGTYEQYF. The full variable domain, in which reference TRBV5-6 and TRBJ2-7 provide the parts outside the CDR3, is DAGVTQSPTHLIKTRGQQVTLRCSPKSGHDTVSWYQQALGQGPQFIFQYYEEEERQRGNFPDRFSGHQFPNYSSELNVNALLLGDSALYLCASSKPGQGTYEQYFGPGTRLTVT.

The chain recombines TRBV5-1 with TRBJ1-2; 10 bases agree with TRBD1. Germline CDR1 is SGHRS and CDR2 is YFSETQ. The J segment lost 2 bases and the V segment lost 0 bases, leaving 7 bases of the junction unmatched. There are 17 residues in the CDR3. This chain's CDR3 is CASSLAVTGGYNYGYTF. CDR3 nucleotide sequence: TGCGCCAGCAGCTTGGCCGTGACAGGGGGCTACAACTATGGCTACACCTTC.

The gene calls are TRBV6-6 and TRBJ1-2; D might be TRBD1 (6 bases). There are 15 residues in the CDR3. Looked up from germline, CDR1 is MNHNY and CDR2 is SVGAGI (reference sequence). V lost 0 bases and J 5 bases, leaving 13 bases between the germline ends. In DNA form, the CDR3 reads TGTGCCAGCAGTTACTCTCGGACAGAGGGGTATGGCTACACCTTC. Its protein product is CASSYSRTEGYGYTF.

The gene calls are TRBV19 and TRBJ2-3, with D possibly TRBD2 on 5 matching bases. The length of the CDR3 is 15 residues. The germline CDR1 and CDR2 sequences are LNHDA and SQIVND (reference sequence). The V end was cut by 3 bases, the J end by 0 bases, with 10 bases between. The CDR3 DNA reads TGTGCCAGTAGTATCGGCGGGTTGAGCACAGATACGCAGTATTTT. Translation gives CASSIGGLSTDTQYF.

This clone appeared a few times. The V gene is TRBV18, the J gene TRBJ2-4; possibly TRBD1 for D (6 bases). Germline CDR1 KGHSH, CDR2 LQKENI. The CDR3 has 11 amino acids. V was trimmed by 5 bases and J by 15 bases, leaving 14 bases between them. The DNA of the CDR3 is TGTGCCAGCTCAGATACCGGGACAAGGTACTTC. Amino acid sequence: CASSDTGTRYF.

The V gene is TRBV27, the J gene TRBJ1-1; D perhaps matches TRBD1 (5 bases). This CDR3 has 13 amino acids. Trimming cost V 5 bases and J 11 bases, with 18 bases left between them. Germline-derived CDR1 and CDR2 are MNHEY and SMNVEV (reference sequence). The CDR3 nucleotides are TGTGCCAGCAGTCCCAGGGTCGTGGCGGAGGCTTTCTTT. The encoded protein is CASSPRVVAEAFF.

The V and J genes are TRBV4-1 and TRBJ2-7; 7 bases agree with TRBD1. The length of the CDR3 is 17 residues. CDR1 is MGHRA, CDR2 YSYEKL, per germline. V was pared by 1 base and J by 0 bases, with 9 bases of the junction left unmatched. The chain's CDR3 is CASSQVNRQGFSYEQYF. Here the CDR3 DNA reads TGCGCCAGCAGCCAAGTTAACCGACAGGGTTTCTCCTACGAGCAGTACTTC.

The chain combines TRBV27 with TRBJ1-2, with TRBD1 matching over 9 bases. The V and J ends lost 4 bases and 5 bases, in that order; junction bases with no gene match: 5. CDR3 size: 14 residues. Per the germline V gene, CDR1 is MNHEY and CDR2 is SMNVEV (reference sequence). The CDR3 spells CASSSTGGGYGYTF. The CDR3 nucleotides read TGTGCCAGCAGTTCAACAGGGGGCGGGTATGGCTACACCTTC.

About this clone itself: At one end the junction does not follow the germline gene, possibly because of a read error. The chain uses TRBV27 and TRBJ1-1; 8 bases are a match to TRBD1. In germline, CDR1 is MNHEY, CDR2 SMNVEV (reference sequence). There are 16 residues in the CDR3. CDR3 amino acids: CACSPHRGIMNTEAFF. The CDR3 DNA follows: TGTGCCTGCAGTCCTCACAGGGGGATTATGAACACTGAAGCTTTCTTT.

The rearrangement links TRBV27 to TRBJ2-1; possibly TRBD2 for D (5 bases). With 4 bases removed from V and 4 bases from J, the gap between germline ends came to 14 bases. The CDR3 length is 15 residues. Germline loops: CDR1 MNHEY, CDR2 SMNVEV (reference sequence). The CDR3 DNA reads TGTGCCAGCAGTTGGGGTTCCGGGAAATACAATGAGCAGTTCTTC. Translated: CASSWGSGKYNEQFF.

The rearrangement links TRBV5-6 to TRBJ2-3, with TRBD1 as a possible D gene (5 bases). Trimming cost V 0 bases and J 2 bases, with 10 bases left between them. The length of the CDR3 is 15 residues. Germline loops: CDR1 SGHDT, CDR2 YYEEEE. CDR3 protein: CASSLAGFITDTQYF. The CDR3 nucleotides are TGTGCCAGCAGCTTGGCAGGGTTTATCACAGATACGCAGTATTTT.

The rearrangement joins TRBV5-1 to TRBJ1-6, with TRBD1 matching 7 bases. The CDR3 sequence is 15 residues long. Germline trimming cut 6 bases from V and 11 bases from J; bases unmatched to any gene: 14. Germline CDR1 is SGHRS and CDR2 is YFSETQ. CDR3 bases: TGCGCCAGCACCGAGAGGGGGACAGACGGGGCACCCCTCCACTTT. Translating it yields CASTERGTDGAPLHF.